This T cell receptor beta chain was sequenced in a study of blood T cell repertoires in COVID-19. Across the whole study: Sites in the United States, Italy and Spain provided acute and convalescent COVID-19 samples. The analysed material was cDNA or gDNA that came from T cells, B-cell-depleted T cells, or PBMCs.

Original analysis: Reference gene primer amplification in the assay estimated nucleated cell counts. TCRdb's table, derived via immunoSEQ multiplex PCR, lists solely in-frame clones and lacks some. The D gene and trimming were derived from the DNA, and the V and J assignments and clone size from that table. The sample carries roughly 250,000 clones, approximately 84% recorded once. The CDR3 runs 15 residues. In germline, CDR1 is SGDLS, CDR2 YYNGEE. The V segment lost 2 bases and the J segment 8 bases; nucleotides outside the gene matches: 10. The sequence came from a man aged 45 to 65 with acute or convalescent COVID-19. Sequencing input: peripheral blood. This chain links TRBV9 with TRBJ2-1; 7 nucleotides line up with TRBD2. The CDR3 nucleotides read TGTGCCAGCAGCGTTTCCAGGGACTATAGGTATGAGCAGTTCTTC. Residues: CASSVSRDYRYEQFF.